This T cell receptor beta chain was identified in a study of cytomegalovirus exposure and HLA in healthy donors. This CDR3 comprises 15 residues. The germline V gene encodes CDR1 SGHNT and CDR2 YENEEA. Trimming shortened V by 6 bases and J by 3 bases, and 16 bases separated the two germline ends. Healthy bone marrow donors made up the cohort. The primer mix had 60 Vbeta and 13 Jbeta primers. Method: immunoSEQ multiplex PCR; TCRdb's copy keeps in-frame clones and lacks some. The sample has about 150,000 clones, more than 70% seen once; the top ten hold around 6%. Whole-study findings and limits: Within a later analysis, the majority of CMV-associated TCR beta chains appeared HLA-restricted. The authors considered a cluster of highly shared sequence variants likely to be a sequencing artifact. In an earlier analysis, in approximately 570 donors, most V segments appeared productive either ~87% or ~30% of the time.

In regard to this clone: The target antigen is unknown.

The material sequenced was PBMCs. This receptor was obtained from a woman aged 40 to 49 in good health and CMV-seropositive. The rearrangement links TRBV11-3 to TRBJ2-3; the D gene is possibly TRBD1 (6 bases). The CDR3 DNA sequence: TGTGCCAGCAGTGGTCGTAGGGGGTATACAGATACGCAGTATTTT. Translation: CASSGRRGYTDTQYF.